The sequence of this T cell receptor beta chain was determined in a study of T cells after yellow fever vaccination. For the study at large: Some fractions had low cell numbers, and these were prepared with SMART-Seq v4 Ultra Low Input.

Study-wide findings and caveats: Bulk-population clonotypes that are abundant could appear as contaminants in FACS-sorted repertoires. Some clonotypes were seen in both the CD4 and the CD8 compartments. These made up a small share and likely arose from convergent recombination.

A word on this clonotype: Its matching antigen is unknown.

TCRdb reanalysed the 5' RACE reads using MiXCR and keeps one entry per CDR3 protein. The sample lists some 340,000 distinct CDR3 sequences; 4.1% were seen once. This receptor was obtained from a man between 18 and 29 years old who received the YFV17D yellow fever vaccine. The sample consisted of PBMCs, taken 5 days after the yellow fever booster vaccination.

For the CDR3, the DNA is TGTGCCACCACCCGGAATCAGCCCCAGCATTTT. This sequence encodes CATTRNQPQHF. J is TRBJ1-5 and V is TRBV24-1; no reliable D call. This CDR3 is 11 amino acids long. Germline CDR1 and CDR2: KGHDR and SFDVKD. The V end was cut by 8 bases, the J end by 4 bases, with 5 bases between.